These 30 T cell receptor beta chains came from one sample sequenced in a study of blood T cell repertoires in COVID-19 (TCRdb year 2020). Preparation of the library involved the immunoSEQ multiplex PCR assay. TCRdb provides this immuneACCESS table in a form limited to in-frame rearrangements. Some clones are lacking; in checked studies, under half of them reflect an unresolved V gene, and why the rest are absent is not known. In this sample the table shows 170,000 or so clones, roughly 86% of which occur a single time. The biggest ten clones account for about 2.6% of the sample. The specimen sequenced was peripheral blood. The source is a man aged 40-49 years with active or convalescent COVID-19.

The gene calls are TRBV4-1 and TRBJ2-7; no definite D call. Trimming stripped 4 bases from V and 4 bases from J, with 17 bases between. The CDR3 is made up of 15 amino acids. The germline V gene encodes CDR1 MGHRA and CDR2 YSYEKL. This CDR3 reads CASSLGSDFLYEQYF. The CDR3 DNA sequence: TGCGCCAGCAGCCTGGGTTCCGACTTCCTATACGAGCAGTACTTC.

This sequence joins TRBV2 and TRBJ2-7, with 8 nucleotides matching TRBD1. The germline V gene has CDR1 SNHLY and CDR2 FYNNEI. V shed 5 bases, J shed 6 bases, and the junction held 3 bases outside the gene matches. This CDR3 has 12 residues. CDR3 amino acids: CASSPTGVEQYF. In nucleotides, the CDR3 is TGTGCCAGCAGTCCGACAGGGGTCGAGCAGTACTTC.

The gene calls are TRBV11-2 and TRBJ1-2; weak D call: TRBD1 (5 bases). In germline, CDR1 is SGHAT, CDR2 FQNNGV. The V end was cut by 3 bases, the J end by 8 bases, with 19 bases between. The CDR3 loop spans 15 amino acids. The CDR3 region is CASSLNLGEWEGYTF. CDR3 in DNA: TGTGCCAGCAGCTTGAACCTAGGGGAATGGGAAGGCTACACCTTC.

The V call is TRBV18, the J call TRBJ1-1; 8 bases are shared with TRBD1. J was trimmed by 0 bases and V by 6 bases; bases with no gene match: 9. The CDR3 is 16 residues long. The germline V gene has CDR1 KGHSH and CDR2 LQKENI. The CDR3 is CASSLETGALNTEAFF. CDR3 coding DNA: TGTGCCAGCTCCCTGGAGACAGGGGCCTTGAACACTGAAGCTTTCTTT.

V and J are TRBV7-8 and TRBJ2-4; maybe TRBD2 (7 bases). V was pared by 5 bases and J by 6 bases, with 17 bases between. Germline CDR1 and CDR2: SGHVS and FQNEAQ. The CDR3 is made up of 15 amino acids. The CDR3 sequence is CASSPSYREGNIQYF. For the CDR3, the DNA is TGTGCCAGCAGCCCCTCTTACAGGGAGGGAAACATTCAGTACTTC.

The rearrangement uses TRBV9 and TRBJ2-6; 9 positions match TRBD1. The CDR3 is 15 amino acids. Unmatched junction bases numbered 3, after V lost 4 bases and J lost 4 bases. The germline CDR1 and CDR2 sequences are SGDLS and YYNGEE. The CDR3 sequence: CASSLQGAGANVLTF. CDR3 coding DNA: TGTGCCAGCAGCCTACAGGGGGCAGGGGCCAACGTCCTGACTTTC.

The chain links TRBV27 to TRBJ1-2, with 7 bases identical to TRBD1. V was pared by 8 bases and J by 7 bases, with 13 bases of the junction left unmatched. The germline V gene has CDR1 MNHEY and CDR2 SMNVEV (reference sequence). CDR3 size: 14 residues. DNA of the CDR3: TGTGCCAGCGGAGAGACAGGGACAATGGGTGGCTACACCTTC. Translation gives CASGETGTMGGYTF.

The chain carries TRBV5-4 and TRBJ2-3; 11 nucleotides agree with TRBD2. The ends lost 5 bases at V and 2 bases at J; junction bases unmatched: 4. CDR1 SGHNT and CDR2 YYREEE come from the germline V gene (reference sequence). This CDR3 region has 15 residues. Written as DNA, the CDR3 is TGTGCCAGCAGTGCGACTAGCGGGGACACAGATACGCAGTATTTT. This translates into CASSATSGDTDTQYF.

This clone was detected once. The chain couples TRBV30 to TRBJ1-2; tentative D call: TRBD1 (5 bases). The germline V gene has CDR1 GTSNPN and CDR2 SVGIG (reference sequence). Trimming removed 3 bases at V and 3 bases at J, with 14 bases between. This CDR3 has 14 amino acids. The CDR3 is CAWSPLQGHYGYTF. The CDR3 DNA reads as TGTGCCTGGAGCCCCCTGCAGGGCCACTATGGCTACACCTTC.

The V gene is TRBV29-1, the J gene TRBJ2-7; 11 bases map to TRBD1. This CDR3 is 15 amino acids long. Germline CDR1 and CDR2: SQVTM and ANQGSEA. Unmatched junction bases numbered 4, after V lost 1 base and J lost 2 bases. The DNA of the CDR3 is TGCAGCGTTGAAGGGACAGGGGGCGAAGCCTACGAGCAGTACTTC. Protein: CSVEGTGGEAYEQYF.

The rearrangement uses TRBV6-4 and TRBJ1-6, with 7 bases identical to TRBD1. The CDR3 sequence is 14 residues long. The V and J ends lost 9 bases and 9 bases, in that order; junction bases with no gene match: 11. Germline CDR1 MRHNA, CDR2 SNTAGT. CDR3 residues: CASRETGMSSPLHF. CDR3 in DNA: TGTGCCAGTCGTGAGACAGGGATGAGTTCACCCCTCCACTTT.

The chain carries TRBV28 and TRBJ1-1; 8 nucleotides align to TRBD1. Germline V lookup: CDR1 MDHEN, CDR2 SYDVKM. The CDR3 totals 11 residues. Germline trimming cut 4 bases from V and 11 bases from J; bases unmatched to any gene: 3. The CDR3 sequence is CASSSGQEAFF. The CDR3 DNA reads TGTGCCAGCAGTTCGGGACAGGAGGCTTTCTTT. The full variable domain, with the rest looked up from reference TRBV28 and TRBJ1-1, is DVKVTQSSRYLVKRTGEKVFLECVQDMDHENMFWYRQDPGLGLRLIYFSYDVKMKEKGDIPEGYSVSREKKERFSLILESASTNQTSMYLCASSSGQEAFFGQGTRLTVV.

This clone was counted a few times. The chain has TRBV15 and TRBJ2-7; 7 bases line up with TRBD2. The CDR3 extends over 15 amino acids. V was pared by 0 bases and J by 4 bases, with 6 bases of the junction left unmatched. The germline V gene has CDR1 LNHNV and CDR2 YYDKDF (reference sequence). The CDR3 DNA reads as TGTGCCACCAGCAGAGAAGCGGGACTATCATACGAGCAGTACTTC. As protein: CATSREAGLSYEQYF.

The CDR3 nucleotides read TGTGCCAGCAGCCAGGGAGTGGGGGGTCGTCAAGAGACCCAGTACTTC. Protein sequence: CASSQGVGGRQETQYF. J is TRBJ2-5 and V is TRBV5-8; a possible D gene is TRBD2 (6 bases). Trimming removed 4 bases from V and 2 bases from J, with 18 bases in between. The CDR3 covers 16 residues. Germline values: CDR1 SGHTS, CDR2 YDEGEE. Complete variable domain (other parts from reference TRBV5-8 and TRBJ2-5): EAGVTQSPTHLIKTRGQQATLRCSPISGHTSVYWYQQALGLGLQFLLWYDEGEERNRGNFPPRFSGRQFPNYSSELNVNALELEDSALYLCASSQGVGGRQETQYFGPGTRLLVL.

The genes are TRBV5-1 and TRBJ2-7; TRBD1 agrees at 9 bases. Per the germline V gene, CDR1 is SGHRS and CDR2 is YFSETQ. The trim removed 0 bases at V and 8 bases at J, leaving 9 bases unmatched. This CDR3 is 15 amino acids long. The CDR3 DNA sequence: TGCGCCAGCAGCTTGGCCCAACCGGGACAGGGCCAGCAGTACTTC. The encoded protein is CASSLAQPGQGQQYF.

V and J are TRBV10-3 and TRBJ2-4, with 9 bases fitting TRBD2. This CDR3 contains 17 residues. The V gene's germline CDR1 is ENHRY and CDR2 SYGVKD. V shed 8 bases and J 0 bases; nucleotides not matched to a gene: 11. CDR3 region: CAIFMTSGILAKNIQYF. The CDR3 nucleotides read TGTGCCATCTTTATGACTAGCGGAATACTAGCCAAAAACATTCAGTACTTC.

CDR3 protein: CASSQEAPGGYEQYF. Written as DNA, the CDR3 is TGTGCCAGCAGCCAAGAGGCACCGGGGGGCTACGAGCAGTACTTC. The chain links TRBV4-2 to TRBJ2-7; TRBD2 matches 7 bases. The CDR3 contains 15 residues. Germline values: CDR1 LGHNA, CDR2 YNFKEQ. J was trimmed by 3 bases and V by 0 bases; bases with no gene match: 5.

For the CDR3, the DNA is TGTGCTAGTGGTTTGGTAGCAGGGGGCCCTGAAGCTTTCTTT. This encodes CASGLVAGGPEAFF. The V gene is TRBV12-5, the J gene TRBJ1-1; TRBD1 matches at 8 bases. V lost 0 bases to trimming and J lost 6 bases; unmatched junction nucleotides: 3. This CDR3 contains 14 residues. CDR1 and CDR2 from the germline V gene are LGHNT and FRNRAP.

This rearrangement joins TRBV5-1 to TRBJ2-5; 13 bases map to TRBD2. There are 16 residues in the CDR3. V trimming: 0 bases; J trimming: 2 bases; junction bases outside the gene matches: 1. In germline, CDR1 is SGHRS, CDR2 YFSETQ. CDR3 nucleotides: TGCGCCAGCAGCTTGGCGACTAGCGGGGGGCAAGAGACCCAGTACTTC. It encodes CASSLATSGGQETQYF. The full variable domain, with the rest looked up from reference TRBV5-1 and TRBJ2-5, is KAGVTQTPRYLIKTRGQQVTLSCSPISGHRSVSWYQQTPGQGLQFLFEYFSETQRNKGNFPGRFSGRQFSNSRSEMNVSTLELGDSALYLCASSLATSGGQETQYFGPGTRLLVL.

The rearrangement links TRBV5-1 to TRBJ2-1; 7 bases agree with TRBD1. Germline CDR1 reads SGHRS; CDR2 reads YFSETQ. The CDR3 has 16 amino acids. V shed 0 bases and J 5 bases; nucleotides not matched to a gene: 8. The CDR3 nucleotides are TGCGCCAGCAGCTTGGCCTCAGGGACAGTCAACAATGAGCAGTTCTTC. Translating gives CASSLASGTVNNEQFF.

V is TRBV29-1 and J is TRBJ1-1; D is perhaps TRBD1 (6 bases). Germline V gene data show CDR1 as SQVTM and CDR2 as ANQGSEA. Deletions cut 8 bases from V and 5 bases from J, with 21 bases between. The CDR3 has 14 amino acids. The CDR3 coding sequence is TGCAGCTCGACAGGCCCCGGGCAGGTGACTGAAGCTTTCTTT. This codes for CSSTGPGQVTEAFF.

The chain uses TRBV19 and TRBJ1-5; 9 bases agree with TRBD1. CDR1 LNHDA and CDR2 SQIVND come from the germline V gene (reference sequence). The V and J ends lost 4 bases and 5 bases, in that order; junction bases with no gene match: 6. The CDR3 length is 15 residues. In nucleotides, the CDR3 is TGTGCCAGTAGTACCCCGGGACAGGGCTATCAGCCCCAGCATTTT. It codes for CASSTPGQGYQPQHF.

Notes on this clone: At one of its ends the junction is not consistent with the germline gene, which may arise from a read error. In nucleotides, the CDR3 is TGTGCTAGCAGCTTAGGGGGACAGGGCCCGGGAATTCCAGATACGCAGTATTTT. Its translation: CASSLGGQGPGIPDTQYF. This rearrangement joins TRBV7-7 to TRBJ2-3, with 9 bases matching TRBD1. CDR1 and CDR2 (germline): SSHAT, FNYEAQ (reference sequence). This CDR3 region has 18 residues.

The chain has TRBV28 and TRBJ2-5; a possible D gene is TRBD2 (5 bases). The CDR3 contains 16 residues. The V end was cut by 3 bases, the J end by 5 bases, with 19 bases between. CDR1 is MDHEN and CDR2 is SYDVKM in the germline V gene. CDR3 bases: TGTGCCAGCAGTTTTTCTGCTGGGTCTAGCCGGGAGACCCAGTACTTC. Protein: CASSFSAGSSRETQYF.

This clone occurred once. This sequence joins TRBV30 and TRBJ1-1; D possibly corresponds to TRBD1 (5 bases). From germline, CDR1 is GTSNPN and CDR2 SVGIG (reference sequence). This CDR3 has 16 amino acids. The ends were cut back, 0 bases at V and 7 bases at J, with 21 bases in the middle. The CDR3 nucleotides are TGTGCCTGGAGTGTCCTAGGGTTACAGGCTGATGTTGAAGCTTTCTTT. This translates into CAWSVLGLQADVEAFF.

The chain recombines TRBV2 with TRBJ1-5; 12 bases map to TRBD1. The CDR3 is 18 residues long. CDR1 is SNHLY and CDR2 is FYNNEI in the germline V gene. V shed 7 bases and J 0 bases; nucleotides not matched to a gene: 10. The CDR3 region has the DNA TGTGCCAGCAAACGAGGGGACAGGGGGCTCTATAGCAATCAGCCCCAGCATTTT. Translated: CASKRGDRGLYSNQPQHF. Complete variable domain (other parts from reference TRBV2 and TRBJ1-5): EPEVTQTPSHQVTQMGQEVILRCVPISNHLYFYWYRQILGQKVEFLVSFYNNEISEKSEIFDDQFSVERPDGSNFTLKIRSTKLEDSAMYFCASKRGDRGLYSNQPQHFGDGTRLSIL.

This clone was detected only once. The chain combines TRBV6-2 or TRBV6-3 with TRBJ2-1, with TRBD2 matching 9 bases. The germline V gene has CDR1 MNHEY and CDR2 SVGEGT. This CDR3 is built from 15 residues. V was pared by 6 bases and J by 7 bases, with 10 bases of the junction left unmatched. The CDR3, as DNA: TGTGCCAGCAGCCTCCTGGGCGGGGGGGGAAATGAGCAGTTCTTC. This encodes CASSLLGGGGNEQFF.

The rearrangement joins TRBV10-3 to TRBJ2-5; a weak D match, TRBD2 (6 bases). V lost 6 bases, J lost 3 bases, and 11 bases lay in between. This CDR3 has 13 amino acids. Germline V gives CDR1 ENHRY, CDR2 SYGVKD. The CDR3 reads CAISRGREETQYF. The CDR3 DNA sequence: TGTGCCATCAGCCGGGGGAGAGAAGAGACCCAGTACTTC.

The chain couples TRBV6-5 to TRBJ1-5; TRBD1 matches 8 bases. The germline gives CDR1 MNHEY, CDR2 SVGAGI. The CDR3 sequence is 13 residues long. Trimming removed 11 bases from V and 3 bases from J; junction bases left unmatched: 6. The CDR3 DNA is TGTGCCGGTCGGACAGGGCACAATCAGCCCCAGCATTTT. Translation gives CAGRTGHNQPQHF.

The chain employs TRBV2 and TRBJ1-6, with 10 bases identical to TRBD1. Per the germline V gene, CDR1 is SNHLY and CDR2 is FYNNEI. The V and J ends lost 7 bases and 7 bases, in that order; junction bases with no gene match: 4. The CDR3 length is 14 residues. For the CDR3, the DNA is TGTGCCAGCACTAAGGACAGGGGGAATTCACCCCTCCACTTT. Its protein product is CASTKDRGNSPLHF.